This entry lists 31 T cell receptor beta chains sequenced from one sample in a study of T cell repertoires in cytomegalovirus infection. TCRdb reprocessed the reads with MiXCR, giving one entry per CDR3 protein. This sample yields approximately 220,000 distinct CDR3 sequences, of which approximately 40% are seen a single time; approximately 59% belongs to the top ten. These receptors' antigens are unknown. This specimen was CD8+ T cells from cultured PBMCs, taken from culture after CMV antigen stimulation. The origin of the receptors is a human donor in good health (CMV status not recorded). Some clones in this sample may be carry-over from other donors' samples.

This clonotype appeared many times. This rearrangement joins TRBV4-1 to TRBJ1-1; a possible D gene is TRBD1 (6 bases). The CDR3 loop spans 14 amino acids. Trimming took 1 base from V and 0 from J, leaving 6 bases between them. The germline V gene encodes CDR1 MGHRA and CDR2 YSYEKL. The CDR3 is CASSQGTVNTEAFF. In DNA form, the CDR3 reads TGCGCCAGCAGCCAAGGGACAGTGAACACTGAAGCTTTCTTT.

This chain links TRBV5-6 with TRBJ1-5, with D possibly being TRBD1 (6 bases). V was pared by 3 bases and J by 5 bases, with 21 bases between. From germline, CDR1 is SGHDT and CDR2 YYEEEE. CDR3 size: 17 residues. For the CDR3, the DNA is TGTGCCAGCAGCTCCCAGAGCAGGGGCCTTCGATATCAGCCCCAGCATTTT. Protein: CASSSQSRGLRYQPQHF.

This clonotype showed up many times. The gene calls are TRBV12-5 and TRBJ1-1; D gene ambiguous. The CDR3 covers 14 residues. Germline V lookup: CDR1 LGHNT, CDR2 FRNRAP. Deletions cut 3 bases from V and 2 bases from J, with 10 bases between. CDR3 coding DNA: TGTGCTAGTGGTTTAATCTCGGATAACACTGAAGCTTTCTTT. Protein: CASGLISDNTEAFF.

The chain joins TRBV27 to TRBJ1-4, with 7 bases aligning to TRBD1. Trimming at V came to 6 bases and at J to 11 bases, leaving 9 bases not matched to a gene. This CDR3 is 13 amino acids long. Germline-derived CDR1 and CDR2 are MNHEY and SMNVEV (reference sequence). The CDR3 sequence is CASRSGGQLKLFF. CDR3 DNA: TGTGCCAGCAGATCCGGGGGACAGTTGAAACTGTTTTTT.

The CDR3, as DNA: TGTGCCAGCGGCCGGGCATACAATGAGCAGTTCTTC. This translates into CASGRAYNEQFF. The genes are TRBV27 and TRBJ2-1; D not certain. CDR1 is MNHEY and CDR2 is SMNVEV in the germline V gene (reference sequence). Trimming shortened V by 8 bases and J by 4 bases, and 9 bases separated the two germline ends. CDR3 length: 12 amino acids.

The chain employs TRBV9 and TRBJ2-3; 11 bases agree with TRBD2. CDR3 length: 18 amino acids. Germline CDR1 reads SGDLS; CDR2 reads YYNGEE. V lost 0 bases, J lost 5 bases, and 11 bases stayed unmatched. CDR3 residues: CASSVASSGGADEDTQYF. The CDR3, as DNA: TGTGCCAGCAGCGTAGCTAGTAGCGGGGGGGCCGACGAAGATACGCAGTATTTT.

This clonotype was seen a few times. The chain recombines TRBV20-1 with TRBJ1-4; 10 positions match TRBD1. Germline-derived CDR1 and CDR2 are DFQATT and SNEGSKA (reference sequence). V gave up 7 bases and J gave up 7 bases; unmatched junction bases: 21. The CDR3 has 18 amino acids. The CDR3 DNA follows: TGCAGTGTCGCGCGGGCAGACAGGGGGCGCTTATTCGGTGAAAAACTGTTTTTT. Residues: CSVARADRGRLFGEKLFF.

This clonotype was counted a few times. This chain's CDR3 is CASSSTPSVYEQYF. The CDR3 DNA is TGTGCCAGCAGCTCGACTCCTAGCGTTTACGAGCAGTACTTC. The J gene is TRBJ2-7, the V gene TRBV7-9; perhaps TRBD2 as D (6 bases). The CDR3 is made up of 14 amino acids. V was shortened by 4 bases and J by 4 bases, with 14 bases between the two germline ends. The germline V gene encodes CDR1 SEHNR and CDR2 FQNEAQ (reference sequence).

This clonotype was detected only a few times. The chain recombines TRBV11-1 with TRBJ2-3; possible D gene TRBD1, 5 bases. V was cut by 4 bases and J by 0 bases, with 8 bases left in between. The CDR3 totals 14 residues. CDR1 and CDR2 from the germline V gene are SGHAT and FQDESV (reference sequence). For the CDR3, the DNA is TGTGCCAGCAGCTATCCAGGGAGCACAGATACGCAGTATTTT. Its protein product is CASSYPGSTDTQYF.

This rearrangement joins TRBV7-9 to TRBJ1-6, with a tentative D call TRBD1 (5 bases). The V and J ends lost 6 bases and 4 bases respectively, with 16 bases between them. This CDR3 comprises 16 residues. Germline CDR1 SEHNR, CDR2 FQNEAQ (reference sequence). DNA for the CDR3: TGTGCCAGCAGTCCTTCGAGGGACGGATATAATTCACCCCTCCACTTT. As protein: CASSPSRDGYNSPLHF.

The rearrangement joins TRBV7-4 to TRBJ2-3, with TRBD2 matching over 10 bases. The germline gives CDR1 SGHVT, CDR2 SQSDAQ. CDR3 length: 16 amino acids. The ends lost 5 bases at V and 0 bases at J; junction bases unmatched: 5. The chain's CDR3 is CASSLLAGSSTDTQYF. As DNA, the CDR3 is TGTGCCAGCAGCCTACTAGCGGGATCTAGCACAGATACGCAGTATTTT.

The J gene is TRBJ2-1, the V gene TRBV7-2, with D perhaps TRBD2 (7 bases). The CDR3 runs to 15 residues. Germline CDR1 is SGHTA and CDR2 is FQGNSA. The V end lost 5 bases, the J end lost 1 base, and 12 bases lay between the germline ends. The DNA for the CDR3 is TGTGCCAGCAGCATCCGGGGGGCGTCCTACAATGAGCAGTTCTTC. It specifies CASSIRGASYNEQFF.

This CDR3 is CASSSGPSTEAFF. In DNA form, the CDR3 reads TGTGCCAGCAGCTCCGGCCCGAGCACTGAAGCTTTCTTT. V and J are TRBV7-6 and TRBJ1-1; D gene ambiguous. CDR3 length: 13 amino acids. Trimming took off 4 bases at V and 4 bases at J, with 10 bases between the two ends. Germline CDR1 SGHVS, CDR2 FNYEAQ.

The chain carries TRBV5-4 and TRBJ2-3, with 12 bases that match TRBD2. The CDR3 is made up of 17 amino acids. Germline V CDR1 and CDR2: SGHNT, YYREEE (reference sequence). J was trimmed by 10 bases and V by 3 bases; bases with no gene match: 15. The CDR3 DNA reads as TGTGCCAGCAGCTCTCCTGCAGGGCTAGCGGGGGGGTCGCCGCAGTATTTT. It encodes CASSSPAGLAGGSPQYF.

This clonotype was counted a single time. V and J are TRBV6-1 and TRBJ2-7; D gene unclear. Germline V gives CDR1 MNHNS, CDR2 SASEGT. There are 14 residues in the CDR3. V dropped 1 base and J dropped 2 bases, with 9 bases sitting between them. CDR3 residues: CASSEDRGAYEQYF. CDR3 nucleotides: TGTGCCAGCAGTGAAGACAGAGGAGCCTACGAGCAGTACTTC.

A few counts support this clonotype. The chain has TRBV7-9 and TRBJ1-1, with a possible D match to TRBD1 (5 bases). The CDR3 consists of 15 residues. Trimming took off 4 bases at V and 6 bases at J, with 18 bases between the two ends. The germline CDR1 and CDR2 sequences are SEHNR and FQNEAQ (reference sequence). Here the CDR3 reads CASSWLGTDSAEAFF. The CDR3 DNA follows: TGTGCCAGCAGCTGGCTAGGGACCGACAGCGCTGAAGCTTTCTTT.

The chain links TRBV4-1 to TRBJ2-4; 10 bases match TRBD2. CDR1 is MGHRA, CDR2 YSYEKL, per germline. The CDR3 spans 18 residues. After removal of 2 bases from V and 6 bases from J, the junction contained 13 bases not matched to a gene. The CDR3 DNA is TGCGCCAGCAGCCAATATCGGGCTAGCGGGAGCGCGGGAAACATTCAGTACTTC. The encoded protein is CASSQYRASGSAGNIQYF.

This clonotype came up once. V and J are TRBV7-3 and TRBJ2-5, with TRBD1 matching over 9 bases. The length of the CDR3 is 16 residues. Germline CDR1 reads SGHTA; CDR2 reads FQGTGA. Trimming cost V 5 bases and J 5 bases; bases outside gene matches: 12. The CDR3 nucleotides read TGTGCCAGCAGCCTTCTCCTAGGGACAGGGCGGGAGACCCAGTACTTC. This translates into CASSLLLGTGRETQYF.

The chain uses TRBV29-1 and TRBJ1-1; 7 bases line up with TRBD1. Germline lookup yields CDR1 SQVTM and CDR2 ANQGSEA. The J segment lost 8 bases and the V segment lost 0 bases, leaving 27 bases of the junction unmatched. The CDR3 length is 20 residues. In nucleotides, the CDR3 is TGCAGCGTTGAAGATAGGGGGCTTTTCGACAGGGTCTTTTTTGGGGGCGAAGCTTTCTTT. Encoded protein: CSVEDRGLFDRVFFGGEAFF.

The genes are TRBV27 and TRBJ2-3; 9 bases map to TRBD2. There are 17 residues in the CDR3. The germline V gene encodes CDR1 MNHEY and CDR2 SMNVEV (reference sequence). Unmatched junction bases numbered 9, after V lost 5 bases and J lost 0 bases. The CDR3 DNA sequence: TGTGCCAGCAGTATCTACGGGACTAGCCCAAGCACAGATACGCAGTATTTT. Protein: CASSIYGTSPSTDTQYF.

Of note for this clonotype: The junction departs from the called germline gene at one end, perhaps through a read error. The chain joins TRBV7-2 to TRBJ1-6; D is uncertain. Germline-derived CDR1 and CDR2 are SGHTA and FQGNSA. This CDR3 spans 15 amino acids. The CDR3 loop reads CASTLNRRDNSPLLF. The CDR3, as DNA: TGTGCCAGCACCCTAAACCGGCGAGATAATTCACCCCTCCTCTTT.

This clonotype appeared many times. V is TRBV27 and J is TRBJ2-2, with D uncertain. V lost 8 bases, J lost 5 bases, and 18 bases lay in between. This CDR3 spans 15 amino acids. The germline V gene encodes CDR1 MNHEY and CDR2 SMNVEV (reference sequence). The CDR3 is CASVGARPRTGELFF. DNA of the CDR3: TGTGCCAGCGTGGGCGCTAGGCCTCGTACCGGGGAGCTGTTTTTT.

Only a few counts were recorded for this clonotype. The chain employs TRBV11-2 and TRBJ2-7; D may match TRBD1 or TRBD2 (6 bases each). V lost 5 bases, J lost 3 bases, and 17 bases lay in between. This CDR3 is 15 amino acids long. CDR1 is SGHAT and CDR2 is FQNNGV in the germline V gene. CDR3: CASSPWGADRYEQYF. CDR3 bases: TGTGCCAGCAGCCCCTGGGGGGCGGATCGCTACGAGCAGTACTTC.

This sequence joins TRBV7-6 and TRBJ2-3, with 9 bases aligning to TRBD2. Germline trimming cut 4 bases from V and 5 bases from J; bases unmatched to any gene: 19. The CDR3 totals 19 residues. Germline loops: CDR1 SGHVS, CDR2 FNYEAQ. CDR3 in amino acids: CASSSNVPFSGRGVDTQYF. CDR3 coding DNA: TGTGCCAGCAGCTCAAACGTACCATTTAGCGGGAGAGGCGTAGATACGCAGTATTTT.

The rearrangement links TRBV29-1 to TRBJ1-3, with D maybe TRBD1 (6 bases). Germline-derived CDR1 and CDR2 are SQVTM and ANQGSEA. Trimming shortened V by 7 bases and J by 3 bases, and 22 bases separated the two germline ends. The CDR3 runs to 16 residues. For the CDR3, the DNA is TGCAGCGCCTGGGGGTACAGGGAGAGCATTGGAAACACCATATATTTT. Translation gives CSAWGYRESIGNTIYF.

V and J are TRBV7-2 and TRBJ2-7; D gene unclear. The V and J ends lost 5 bases and 5 bases respectively, with 13 bases between them. There are 13 residues in the CDR3. CDR1 and CDR2 (germline): SGHTA, FQGNSA. The CDR3 sequence is CASSAECFHEQYF. The CDR3 nucleotides are TGTGCCAGCAGCGCGGAGTGCTTCCACGAGCAGTACTTC.

The chain carries TRBV4-1 and TRBJ2-7; tentative D call: TRBD1 (5 bases). Trimming removed 3 bases from V and 4 bases from J, with 16 bases in between. CDR1 is MGHRA and CDR2 is YSYEKL in the germline V gene. The CDR3 spans 15 residues. The CDR3 bases are TGCGCCAGCAGCCAGTCCAGGGCCCCTCAGTACGAGCAGTACTTC. It translates to CASSQSRAPQYEQYF.

The rearrangement links TRBV7-8 to TRBJ1-2, with 7 bases matching TRBD1. Germline trimming cut 1 base from V and 2 bases from J; bases unmatched to any gene: 4. CDR3 size: 15 residues. Germline-derived CDR1 and CDR2 are SGHVS and FQNEAQ. CDR3 loop: CASSLGQGRNYGYTF. The CDR3 DNA reads as TGTGCCAGCAGCTTAGGACAGGGCAGAAACTATGGCTACACCTTC. Combining the CDR3 with reference TRBV7-8 and TRBJ1-2 gives the whole variable domain GAGVSQSPRYKVAKRGQDVALRCDPISGHVSLFWYQQALGQGPEFLTYFQNEAQLDKSGLPSDRFFAERPEGSVSTLKIQRTQQEDSAVYLCASSLGQGRNYGYTFGSGTRLTVV.

This clonotype appeared a few times. The chain links TRBV27 to TRBJ2-1; 10 bases are shared with TRBD1. CDR3 length equals 13 residues. The ends lost 9 bases at V and 7 bases at J; junction bases unmatched: 6. From germline, CDR1 is MNHEY and CDR2 SMNVEV (reference sequence). Written as DNA, the CDR3 is TGTGCCAGTTTCGGGACAGGGGCTAATGAGCAGTTCTTC. Protein sequence: CASFGTGANEQFF.

This clonotype was detected a few times. The J gene is TRBJ2-1, the V gene TRBV29-1; TRBD1 agrees at 7 bases. Per germline, CDR1 SQVTM and CDR2 ANQGSEA. V shed 4 bases and J 4 bases; nucleotides not matched to a gene: 10. The CDR3 consists of 15 residues. CDR3 in DNA: TGCAGCGTTGGGGCTCGGGACAGATTATACAATGAGCAGTTCTTC. Translating it yields CSVGARDRLYNEQFF.

The V call is TRBV4-1, the J call TRBJ2-1; 10 positions agree with TRBD2. The CDR3 runs 17 residues. With 1 base clipped from V and 4 bases from J, the junction kept 7 bases outside the gene matches. CDR1 and CDR2 (germline): MGHRA, YSYEKL. CDR3 in DNA: TGCGCCAGCAGCCAAGCAGAGCGGGGGGGCCCTTACAATGAGCAGTTCTTC. Protein: CASSQAERGGPYNEQFF.